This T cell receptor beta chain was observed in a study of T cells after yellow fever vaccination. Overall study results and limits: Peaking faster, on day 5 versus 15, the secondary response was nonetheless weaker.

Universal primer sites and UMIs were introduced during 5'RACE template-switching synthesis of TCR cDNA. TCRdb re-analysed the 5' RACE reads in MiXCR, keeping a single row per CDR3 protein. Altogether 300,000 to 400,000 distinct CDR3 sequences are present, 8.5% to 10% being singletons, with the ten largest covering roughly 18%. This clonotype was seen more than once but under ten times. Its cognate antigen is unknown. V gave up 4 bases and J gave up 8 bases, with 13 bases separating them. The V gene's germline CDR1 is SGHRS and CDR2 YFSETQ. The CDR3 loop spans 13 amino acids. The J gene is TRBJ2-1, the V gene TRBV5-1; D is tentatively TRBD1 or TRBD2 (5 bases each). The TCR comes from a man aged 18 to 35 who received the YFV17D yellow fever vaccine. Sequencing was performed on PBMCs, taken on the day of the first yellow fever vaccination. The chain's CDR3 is CASSTTREYEQFF. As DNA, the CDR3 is TGCGCCAGCAGCACCACCAGGGAGTATGAGCAGTTCTTC.